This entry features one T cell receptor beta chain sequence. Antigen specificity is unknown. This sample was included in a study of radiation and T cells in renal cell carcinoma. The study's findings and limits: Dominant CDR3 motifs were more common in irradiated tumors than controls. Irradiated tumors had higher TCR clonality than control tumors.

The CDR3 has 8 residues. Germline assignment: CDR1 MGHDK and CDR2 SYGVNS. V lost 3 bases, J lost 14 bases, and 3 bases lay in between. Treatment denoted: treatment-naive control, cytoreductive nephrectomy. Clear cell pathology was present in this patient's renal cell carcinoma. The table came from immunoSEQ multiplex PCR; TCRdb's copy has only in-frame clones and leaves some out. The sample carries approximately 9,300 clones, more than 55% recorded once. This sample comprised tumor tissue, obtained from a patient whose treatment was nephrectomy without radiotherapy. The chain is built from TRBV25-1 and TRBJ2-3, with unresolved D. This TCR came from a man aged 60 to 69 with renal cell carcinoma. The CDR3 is CASSDGYF. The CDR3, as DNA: TGTGCCAGCAGTGACGGGTATTTT.